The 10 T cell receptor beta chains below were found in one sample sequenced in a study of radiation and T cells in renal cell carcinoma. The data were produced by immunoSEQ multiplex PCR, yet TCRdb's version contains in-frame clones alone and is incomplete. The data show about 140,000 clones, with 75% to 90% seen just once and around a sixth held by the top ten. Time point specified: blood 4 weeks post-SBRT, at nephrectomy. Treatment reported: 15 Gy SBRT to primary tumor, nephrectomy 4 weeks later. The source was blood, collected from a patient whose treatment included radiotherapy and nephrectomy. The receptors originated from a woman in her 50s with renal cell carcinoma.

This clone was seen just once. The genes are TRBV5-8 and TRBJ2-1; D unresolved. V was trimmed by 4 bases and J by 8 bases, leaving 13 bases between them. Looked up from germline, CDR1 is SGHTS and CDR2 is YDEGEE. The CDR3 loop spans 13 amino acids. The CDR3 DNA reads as TGTGCCAGCAGCCGTAGGTCCGAAGATGAGCAGTTCTTC. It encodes CASSRRSEDEQFF.

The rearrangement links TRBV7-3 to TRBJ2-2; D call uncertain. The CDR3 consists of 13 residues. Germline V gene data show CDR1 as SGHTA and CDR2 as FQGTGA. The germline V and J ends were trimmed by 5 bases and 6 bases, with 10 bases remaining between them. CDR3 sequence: CASSPPGAGELFF. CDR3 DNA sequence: TGTGCCAGCAGCCCCCCGGGCGCCGGGGAGCTGTTTTTT.

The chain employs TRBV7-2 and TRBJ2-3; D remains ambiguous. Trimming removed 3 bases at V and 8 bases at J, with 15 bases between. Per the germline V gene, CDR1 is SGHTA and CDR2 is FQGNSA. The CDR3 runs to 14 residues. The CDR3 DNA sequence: TGTGCCAGCAGCTTGGATCGCGCCCTGGGTACGCAGTATTTT. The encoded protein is CASSLDRALGTQYF.

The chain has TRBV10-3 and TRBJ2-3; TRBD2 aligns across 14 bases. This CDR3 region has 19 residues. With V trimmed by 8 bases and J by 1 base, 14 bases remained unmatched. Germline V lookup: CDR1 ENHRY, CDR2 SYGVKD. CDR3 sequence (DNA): TGTGCCATCGCCTGGACTAGCGGGGGGCCCGTACACCGCACAGATACGCAGTATTTT. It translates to CAIAWTSGGPVHRTDTQYF.

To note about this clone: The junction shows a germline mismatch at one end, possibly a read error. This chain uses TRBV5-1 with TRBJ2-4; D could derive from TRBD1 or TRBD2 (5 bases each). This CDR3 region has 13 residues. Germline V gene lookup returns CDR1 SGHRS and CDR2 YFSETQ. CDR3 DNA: TGCGCCAGCAGCCGATCCGGGACCACAAATCCTCACTTC. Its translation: CASSRSGTTNPHF.

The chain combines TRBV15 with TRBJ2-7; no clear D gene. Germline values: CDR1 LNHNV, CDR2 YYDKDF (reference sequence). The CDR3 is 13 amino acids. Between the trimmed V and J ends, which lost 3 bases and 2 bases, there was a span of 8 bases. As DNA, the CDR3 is TGTGCCACCAGCAGGGCGGCAGCCTACGAGCAGTACTTC. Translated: CATSRAAAYEQYF.

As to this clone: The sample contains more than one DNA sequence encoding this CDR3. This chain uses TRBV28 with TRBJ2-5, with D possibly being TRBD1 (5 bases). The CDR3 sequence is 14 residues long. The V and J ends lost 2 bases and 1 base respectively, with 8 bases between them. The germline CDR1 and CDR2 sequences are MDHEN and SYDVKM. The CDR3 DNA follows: TGTGCCAGCAGTTTAACTGACAGCCAAGAGACCCAGTACTTC. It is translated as CASSLTDSQETQYF.

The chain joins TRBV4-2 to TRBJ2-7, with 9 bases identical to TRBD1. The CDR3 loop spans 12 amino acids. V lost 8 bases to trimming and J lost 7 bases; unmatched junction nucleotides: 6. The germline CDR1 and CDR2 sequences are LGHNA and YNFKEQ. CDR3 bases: TGTGCCAGCGGGGGACAGGGTTGGGAGCAGTACTTC. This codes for CASGGQGWEQYF.

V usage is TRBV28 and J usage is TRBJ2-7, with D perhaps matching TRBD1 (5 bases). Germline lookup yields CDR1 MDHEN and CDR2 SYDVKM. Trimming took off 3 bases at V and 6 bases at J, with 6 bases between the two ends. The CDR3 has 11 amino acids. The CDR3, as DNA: TGTGCCAGCAGTTTCCAGGGCGAGCAGTACTTC. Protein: CASSFQGEQYF.

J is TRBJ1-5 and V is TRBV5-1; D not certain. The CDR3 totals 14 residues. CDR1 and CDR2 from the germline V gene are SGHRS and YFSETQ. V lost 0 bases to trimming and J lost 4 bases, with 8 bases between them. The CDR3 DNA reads TGCGCCAGCAGCTTGGGGGCCGCTAATCAGCCCCAGCATTTT. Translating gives CASSLGAANQPQHF.